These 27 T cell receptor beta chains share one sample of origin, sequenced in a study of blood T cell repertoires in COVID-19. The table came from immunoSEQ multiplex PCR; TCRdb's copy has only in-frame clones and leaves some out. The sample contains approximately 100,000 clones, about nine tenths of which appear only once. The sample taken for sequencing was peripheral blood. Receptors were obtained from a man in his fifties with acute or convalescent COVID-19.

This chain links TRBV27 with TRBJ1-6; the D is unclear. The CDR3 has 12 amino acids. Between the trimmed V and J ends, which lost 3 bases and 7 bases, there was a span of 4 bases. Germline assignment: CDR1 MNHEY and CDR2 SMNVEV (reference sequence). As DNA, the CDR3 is TGTGCCAGCAGTTTCGGGAATTCACCCCTCCACTTT. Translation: CASSFGNSPLHF.

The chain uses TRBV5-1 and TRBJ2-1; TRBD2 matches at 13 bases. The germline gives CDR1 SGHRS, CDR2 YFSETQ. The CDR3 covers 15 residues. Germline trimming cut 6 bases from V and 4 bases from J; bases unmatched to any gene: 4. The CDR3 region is CASTRLAGGYNEQFF. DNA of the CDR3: TGCGCCAGCACCCGACTAGCGGGGGGATACAATGAGCAGTTCTTC.

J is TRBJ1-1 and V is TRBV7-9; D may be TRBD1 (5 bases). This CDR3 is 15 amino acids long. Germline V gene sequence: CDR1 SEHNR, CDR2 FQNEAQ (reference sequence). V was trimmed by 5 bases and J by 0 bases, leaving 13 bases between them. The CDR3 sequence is CASSPDDSVNTEAFF. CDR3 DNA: TGTGCCAGCAGCCCAGACGACAGCGTGAACACTGAAGCTTTCTTT.

The CDR3 nucleotides are TGTGCCAGCAGCTCAGGGGGCAATAATTCACCCCTCCACTTT. As protein: CASSSGGNNSPLHF. The J gene is TRBJ1-6, the V gene TRBV5-6; 8 nucleotides align to TRBD1. CDR1 and CDR2 (germline): SGHDT, YYEEEE. With 3 bases clipped from V and 5 bases from J, the junction kept 1 base outside the gene matches. The CDR3 totals 14 residues.

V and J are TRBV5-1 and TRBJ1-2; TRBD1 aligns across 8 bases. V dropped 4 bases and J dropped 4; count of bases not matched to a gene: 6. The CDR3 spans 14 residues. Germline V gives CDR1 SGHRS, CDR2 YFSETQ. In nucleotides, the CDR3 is TGCGCCAGCAGCCCCGGACAGGGCCCCTATGGCTACACCTTC. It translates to CASSPGQGPYGYTF.

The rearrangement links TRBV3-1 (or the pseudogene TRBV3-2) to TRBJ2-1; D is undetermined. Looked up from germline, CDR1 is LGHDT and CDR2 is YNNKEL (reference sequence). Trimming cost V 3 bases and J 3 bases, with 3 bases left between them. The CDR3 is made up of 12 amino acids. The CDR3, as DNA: TGTGCCAGCAGCCACAGCTACAATGAGCAGTTCTTC. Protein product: CASSHSYNEQFF.

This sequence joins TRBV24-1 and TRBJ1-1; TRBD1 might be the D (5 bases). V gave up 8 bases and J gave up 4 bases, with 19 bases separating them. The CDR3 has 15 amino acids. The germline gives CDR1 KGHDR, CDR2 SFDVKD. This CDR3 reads CATNVFLGQTTEAFF. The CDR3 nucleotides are TGTGCCACCAACGTTTTTTTGGGGCAGACCACTGAAGCTTTCTTT.

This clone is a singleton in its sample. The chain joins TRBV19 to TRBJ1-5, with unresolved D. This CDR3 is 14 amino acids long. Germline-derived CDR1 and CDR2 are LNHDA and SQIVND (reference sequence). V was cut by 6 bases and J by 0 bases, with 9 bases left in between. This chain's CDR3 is CASSPGYSNQPQHF. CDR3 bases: TGTGCCAGTAGCCCAGGATATAGCAATCAGCCCCAGCATTTT.

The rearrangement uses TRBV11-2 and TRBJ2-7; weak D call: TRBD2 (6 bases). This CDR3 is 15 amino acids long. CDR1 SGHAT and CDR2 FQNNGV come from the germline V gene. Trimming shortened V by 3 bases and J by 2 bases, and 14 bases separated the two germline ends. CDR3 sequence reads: CASSLGPGRTYEQYF. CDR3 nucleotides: TGTGCCAGCAGCTTGGGACCGGGGAGGACCTACGAGCAGTACTTC.

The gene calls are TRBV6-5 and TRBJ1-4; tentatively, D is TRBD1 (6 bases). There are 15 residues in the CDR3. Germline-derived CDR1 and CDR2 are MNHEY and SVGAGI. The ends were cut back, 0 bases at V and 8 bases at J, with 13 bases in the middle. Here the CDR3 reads CASSYSRGAGEKLFF. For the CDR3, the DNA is TGTGCCAGCAGTTACTCTCGGGGGGCAGGGGAAAAACTGTTTTTT.

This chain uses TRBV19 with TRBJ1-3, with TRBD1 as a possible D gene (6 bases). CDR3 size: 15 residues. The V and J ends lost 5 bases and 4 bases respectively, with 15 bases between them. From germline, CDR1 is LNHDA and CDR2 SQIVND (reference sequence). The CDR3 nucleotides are TGTGCCAGTAGTTCACAGGGTTTGGGAGGAAACACCATATATTTT. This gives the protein CASSSQGLGGNTIYF.

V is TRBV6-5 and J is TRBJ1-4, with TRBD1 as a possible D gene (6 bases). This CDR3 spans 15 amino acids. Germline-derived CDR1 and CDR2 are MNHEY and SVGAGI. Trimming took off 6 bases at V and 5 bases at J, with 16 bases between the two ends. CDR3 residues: CASSNGDIRNEKLFF. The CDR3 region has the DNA TGTGCCAGCAGCAACGGGGACATCCGGAATGAAAAACTGTTTTTT.

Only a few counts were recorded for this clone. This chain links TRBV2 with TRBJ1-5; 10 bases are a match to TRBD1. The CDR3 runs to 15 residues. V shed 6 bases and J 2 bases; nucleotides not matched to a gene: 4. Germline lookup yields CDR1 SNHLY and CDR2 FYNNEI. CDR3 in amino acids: CASRKDRGGNQPQHF. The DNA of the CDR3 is TGTGCCAGCAGAAAGGACAGGGGGGGCAATCAGCCCCAGCATTTT.

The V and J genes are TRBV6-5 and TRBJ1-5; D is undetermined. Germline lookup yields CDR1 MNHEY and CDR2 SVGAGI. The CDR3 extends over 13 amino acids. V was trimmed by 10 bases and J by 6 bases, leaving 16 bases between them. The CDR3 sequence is CATDGERSQPQHF. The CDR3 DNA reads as TGTGCCACCGATGGAGAGAGGAGTCAGCCCCAGCATTTT.

CDR3: CAWSQELNQPQHF. CDR3 nucleotide sequence: TGTGCCTGGAGCCAGGAACTCAATCAGCCCCAGCATTTT. This rearrangement joins TRBV30 to TRBJ1-5; D is unclear. Trimming took off 3 bases at V and 3 bases at J, with 9 bases between the two ends. The germline gives CDR1 GTSNPN, CDR2 SVGIG (reference sequence). This CDR3 region has 13 residues.

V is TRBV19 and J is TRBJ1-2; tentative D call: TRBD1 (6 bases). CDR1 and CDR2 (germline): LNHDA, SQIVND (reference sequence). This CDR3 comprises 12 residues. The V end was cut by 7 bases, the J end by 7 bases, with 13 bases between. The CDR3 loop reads CASTQGRSGYTF. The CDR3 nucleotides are TGTGCCAGTACTCAGGGGCGGAGTGGCTACACCTTC.

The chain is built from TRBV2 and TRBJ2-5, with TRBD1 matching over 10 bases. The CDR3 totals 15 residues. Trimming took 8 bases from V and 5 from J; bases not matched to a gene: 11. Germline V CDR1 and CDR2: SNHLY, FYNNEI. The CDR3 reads CASRRETGGLETQYF. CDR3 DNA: TGTGCCAGCCGGAGGGAGACAGGGGGCTTGGAGACCCAGTACTTC.

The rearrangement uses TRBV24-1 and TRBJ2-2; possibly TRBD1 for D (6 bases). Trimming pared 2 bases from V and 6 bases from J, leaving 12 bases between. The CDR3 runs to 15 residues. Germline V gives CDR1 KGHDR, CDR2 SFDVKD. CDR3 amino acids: CATSDSNHRAGELFF. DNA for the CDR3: TGTGCCACCAGTGATTCGAACCACAGGGCCGGGGAGCTGTTTTTT.

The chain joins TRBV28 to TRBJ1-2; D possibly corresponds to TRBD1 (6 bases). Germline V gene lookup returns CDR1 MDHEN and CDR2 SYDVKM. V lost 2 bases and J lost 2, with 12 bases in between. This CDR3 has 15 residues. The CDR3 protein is CASSLGGAGNYGYTF. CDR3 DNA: TGTGCCAGCAGTTTAGGGGGGGCGGGAAACTATGGCTACACCTTC.

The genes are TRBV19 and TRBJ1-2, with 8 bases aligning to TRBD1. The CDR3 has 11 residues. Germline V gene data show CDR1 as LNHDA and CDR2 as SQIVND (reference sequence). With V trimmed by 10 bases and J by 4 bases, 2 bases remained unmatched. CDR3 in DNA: TGTGCCACCGGACAGGGCTATGGCTACACCTTC. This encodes CATGQGYGYTF.

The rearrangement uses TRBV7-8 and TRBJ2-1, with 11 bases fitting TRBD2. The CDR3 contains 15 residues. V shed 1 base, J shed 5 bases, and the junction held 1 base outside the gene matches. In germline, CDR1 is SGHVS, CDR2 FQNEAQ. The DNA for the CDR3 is TGTGCCAGCAGCTTAGTAGCGGGGGGGCACAATGAGCAGTTCTTC. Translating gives CASSLVAGGHNEQFF.

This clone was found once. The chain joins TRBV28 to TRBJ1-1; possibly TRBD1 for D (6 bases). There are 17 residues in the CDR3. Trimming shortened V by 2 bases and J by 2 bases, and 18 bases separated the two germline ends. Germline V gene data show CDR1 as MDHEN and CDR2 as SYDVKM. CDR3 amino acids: CASSLTLSKTGNTEAFF. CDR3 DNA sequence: TGTGCCAGCAGTTTAACCCTTTCCAAGACAGGCAACACTGAAGCTTTCTTT.

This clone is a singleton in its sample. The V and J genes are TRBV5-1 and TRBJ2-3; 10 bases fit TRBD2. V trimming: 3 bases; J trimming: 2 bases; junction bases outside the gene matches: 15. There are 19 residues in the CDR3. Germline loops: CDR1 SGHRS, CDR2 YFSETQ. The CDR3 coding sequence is TGCGCCAGCAGCTCGAACCAACTACTAGCGGGGAAACACACAGATACGCAGTATTTT. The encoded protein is CASSSNQLLAGKHTDTQYF.

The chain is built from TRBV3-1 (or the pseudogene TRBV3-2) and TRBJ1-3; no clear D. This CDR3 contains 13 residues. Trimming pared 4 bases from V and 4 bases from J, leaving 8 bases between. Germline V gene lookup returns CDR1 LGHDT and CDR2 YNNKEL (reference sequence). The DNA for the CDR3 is TGTGCCAGCAGCCCCACACTAGGAAACACCATATATTTT. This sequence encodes CASSPTLGNTIYF.

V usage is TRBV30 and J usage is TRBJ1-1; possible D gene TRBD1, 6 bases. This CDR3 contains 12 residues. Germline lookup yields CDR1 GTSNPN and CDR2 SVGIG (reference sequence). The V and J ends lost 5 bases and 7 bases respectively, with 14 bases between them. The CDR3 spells CAWSTGFGEAFF. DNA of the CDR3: TGTGCCTGGTCCACAGGGTTTGGTGAAGCTTTCTTT. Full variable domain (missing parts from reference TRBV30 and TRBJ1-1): SQTIHQWPATLVQPVGSPLSLECTVEGTSNPNLYWYRQAAGRGLQLLFYSVGIGQISSEVPQNLSASRPQDRQFILSSKKLLLSDSGFYLCAWSTGFGEAFFGQGTRLTVV.

CDR3 nucleotides: TGTGCCAGCAGTTATAGTCCGAGCGAAAAACTGTTTTTT. It is translated as CASSYSPSEKLFF. The chain carries TRBV6-2 or TRBV6-3 and TRBJ1-4; D uncertain. V was clipped by 3 bases and J by 8 bases, with 10 bases between them. Germline CDR1 reads MNHEY; CDR2 reads SVGEGT. This CDR3 has 13 amino acids.

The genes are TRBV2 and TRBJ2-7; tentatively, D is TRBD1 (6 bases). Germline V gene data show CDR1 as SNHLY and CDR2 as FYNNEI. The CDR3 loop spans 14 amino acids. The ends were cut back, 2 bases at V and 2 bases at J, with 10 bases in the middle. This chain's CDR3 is CASSESGAAYEQYF. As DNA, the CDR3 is TGTGCCAGCAGTGAATCAGGGGCTGCCTACGAGCAGTACTTC.